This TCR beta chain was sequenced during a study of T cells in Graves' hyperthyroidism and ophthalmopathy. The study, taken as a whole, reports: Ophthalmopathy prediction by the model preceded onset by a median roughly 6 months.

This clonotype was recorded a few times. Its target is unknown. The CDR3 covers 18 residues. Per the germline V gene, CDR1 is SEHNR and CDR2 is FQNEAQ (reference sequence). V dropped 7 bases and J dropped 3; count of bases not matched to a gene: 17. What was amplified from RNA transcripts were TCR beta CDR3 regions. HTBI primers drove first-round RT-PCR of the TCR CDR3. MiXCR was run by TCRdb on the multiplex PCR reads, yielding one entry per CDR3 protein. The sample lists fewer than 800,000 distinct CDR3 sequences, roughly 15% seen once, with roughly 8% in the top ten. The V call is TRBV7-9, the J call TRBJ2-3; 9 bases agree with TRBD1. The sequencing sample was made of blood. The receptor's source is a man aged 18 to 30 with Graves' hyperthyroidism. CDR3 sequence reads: CASNPGTGSSRGTDTQYF. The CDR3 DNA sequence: TGTGCCAGCAACCCGGGGACAGGGTCTTCCCGGGGGACAGATACGCAGTATTTT. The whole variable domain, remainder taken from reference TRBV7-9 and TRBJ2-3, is DTGVSQNPRHKITKRGQNVTFRCDPISEHNRLYWYRQTLGQGPEFLTYFQNEAQLEKSRLLSDRFSAERPKGSFSTLEIQRTEQGDSAMYLCASNPGTGSSRGTDTQYFGPGTRLTVL.